What follows describes a single TCR beta chain. Its specificity is not known. V lost 5 bases to trimming and J lost 1 base, with 17 bases between them. CDR1 is PRHDT, CDR2 FYEKMQ, per germline (reference sequence). This CDR3 spans 16 amino acids. This sample was included in a study of brain T cells in children with intractable seizures. The study's findings and limits: Viral specificity was inferred only from CDR3 similarity; HCMV serostatus was unknown. Pre-surgery blood may have been undersampled, hiding some clones.

The data were produced by immunoSEQ multiplex PCR, yet TCRdb's version contains in-frame clones alone and is incomplete. The sample has under 400,000 clones; about 93% are singletons. Time point indicated: blood from clinic visit 5 months post-surgery; TSC patient then seizure free. Patients received at least one anti-epileptic drug before surgery. This clonotype was sampled from a boy less than two years old with tuberous sclerosis and intractable seizures. The specimen was peripheral blood, collected more than 4 months after surgery. J is TRBJ1-2 and V is TRBV13; no reliable D call. CDR3 sequence: CASSPPLEYNNYGYTF. The CDR3 DNA reads as TGTGCCAGCAGCCCCCCCCTAGAGTACAATAACTATGGCTACACCTTC.